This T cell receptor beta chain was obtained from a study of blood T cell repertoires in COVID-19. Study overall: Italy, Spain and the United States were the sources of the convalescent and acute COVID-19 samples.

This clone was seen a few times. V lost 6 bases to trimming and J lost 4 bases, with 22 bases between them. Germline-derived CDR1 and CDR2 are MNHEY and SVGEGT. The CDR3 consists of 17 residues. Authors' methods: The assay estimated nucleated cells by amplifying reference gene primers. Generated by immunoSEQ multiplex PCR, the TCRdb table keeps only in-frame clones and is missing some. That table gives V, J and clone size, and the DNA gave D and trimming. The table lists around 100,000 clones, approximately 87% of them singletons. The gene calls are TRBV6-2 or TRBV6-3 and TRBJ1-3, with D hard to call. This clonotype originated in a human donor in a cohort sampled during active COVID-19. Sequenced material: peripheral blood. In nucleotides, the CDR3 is TGTGCCAGCAGCAGTTATCGTCGTGACTTAGGAGGAAACACCATATATTTT. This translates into CASSSYRRDLGGNTIYF.